Described below is a single TCR beta chain sequence and its context. The V and J ends lost 6 bases and 1 base respectively, with 12 bases between them. The V gene's germline CDR1 is MNHEY and CDR2 SVGAGI. The CDR3 loop spans 14 amino acids. This specimen belongs to a study of OX40 agonist ivuxolimab in advanced cancers. Study summary: It was ivuxolimab, an agonistic anti-OX40 (CD134) antibody, that patients were treated with. People who had prior anti-PD-1, anti-PD-L1 or anti-CTLA-4 therapy could take part, and roughly 40% had some.

The data were produced by immunoSEQ multiplex PCR, yet TCRdb's version contains in-frame clones alone and is incomplete. The data hold some 50,000 clones, with over 80% observed a single time. This chain uses TRBV6-5 with TRBJ1-1; D is unclear. The receptor was isolated from an adult with an advanced solid tumor such as melanoma, head and neck, liver or kidney cancer. This specimen consisted of CD4+ or CD8+ T cells sorted from blood, obtained in a trial of the OX40 agonist ivuxolimab. The CDR3 reads CASSGEVGNTEAFF. For the CDR3, the DNA is TGTGCCAGCAGCGGTGAGGTGGGGAACACTGAAGCTTTCTTT.